This TCR beta chain comes out of a study of cytomegalovirus exposure and HLA in healthy donors. The length of the CDR3 is 14 residues. Germline assignment: CDR1 SQVTM and CDR2 ANQGSEA. After removal of 6 bases from V and 6 bases from J, the junction contained 12 bases not matched to a gene. Use of 60 Vbeta and 13 Jbeta primers characterized the PCR. Libraries were prepared by immunoSEQ multiplex PCR; TCRdb keeps only in-frame clonotypes and omits some of them. The sample records about 160,000 clones, approximately 76% being singletons. The sequence derives from a female donor in good health and CMV-seronegative. The genes are TRBV29-1 and TRBJ1-2, with 8 bases lining up with TRBD1. Material: PBMCs. The CDR3 sequence: CSVAVADRVNGYTF. CDR3 coding DNA: TGCAGCGTGGCCGTAGCGGACAGGGTGAATGGCTACACCTTC.